This is a list of T cell receptor beta chains from one sample in a study of Ad26.COV2.S vaccination and SARS-CoV-2 variants. The protocol was immunoSEQ multiplex PCR, while the TCRdb copy is restricted to in-frame clones and leaves out a portion. In the table there are some 450,000 clones, roughly 87% of which are singletons. Here the sequenced sample was peripheral blood, taken in a trial of Ad26.COV2.S vaccine versus placebo. The receptors come from a person aged 18-60 years who received the Ad26.COV2.S COVID-19 vaccine or a placebo. CDR3s include the opening cysteine and the closing phenylalanine or tryptophan. D genes are given only for firm matches. Size values are once, few and many counts, or a class for expanded clones, and some rows have none.

cdr3_aa: CASSGGRLAGHTGELFF; cdr3_nt: TGTGCCAGCAGCGGGGGCCGGCTAGCGGGTCACACCGGGGAGCTGTTTTTT; j_call: TRBJ2-2; v_call: TRBV9; d_call: TRBD2; clone_size: -
cdr3_aa: CASSSNGAFGRPPDTQYF; cdr3_nt: TGTGCCAGCAGCTCCAATGGCGCCTTCGGGAGGCCCCCGGATACGCAGTATTTT; j_call: TRBJ2-3; v_call: TRBV11-2; d_call: TRBD2; clone_size: -
cdr3_aa: CASSSTGGTYEQYF; cdr3_nt: TGTGCCAGCAGTTCCACGGGGGGGACCTACGAGCAGTACTTC; j_call: TRBJ2-7; v_call: TRBV28; d_call: TRBD2; clone_size: -
cdr3_aa: CASRDYRVQETQYF; cdr3_nt: TGTGCCAGCAGAGACTACAGGGTTCAAGAGACCCAGTACTTC; j_call: TRBJ2-5; v_call: TRBV11-2; d_call: -; clone_size: -
cdr3_aa: CSVGGVRVDYNEQFF; cdr3_nt: TGCAGCGTGGGGGGTGTGAGAGTGGACTACAATGAGCAGTTCTTC; j_call: TRBJ2-1; v_call: TRBV29-1; d_call: -; clone_size: -
cdr3_aa: CASSPGSGRERAQHF; cdr3_nt: TGTGCCAGCAGTCCCGGATCAGGAAGGGAACGGGCCCAGCATTTT; j_call: TRBJ1-5; v_call: TRBV6-2/TRBV6-3; d_call: -; clone_size: -
cdr3_aa: CASWGASGSKNNEQFF; cdr3_nt: TGTGCCAGCTGGGGGGCTAGCGGGAGTAAAAACAATGAGCAGTTCTTC; j_call: TRBJ2-1; v_call: TRBV28; d_call: TRBD2; clone_size: -
cdr3_aa: CASRSKSGSFNYGYTF; cdr3_nt: TGTGCCAGCAGGTCTAAATCGGGCAGCTTTAACTATGGCTACACCTTC; j_call: TRBJ1-2; v_call: TRBV6-6; d_call: -; clone_size: -
cdr3_aa: CASSEAGRRSYEQYF; cdr3_nt: TGTGCCAGCAGTGAAGCAGGGAGGAGGTCCTACGAGCAGTACTTC; j_call: TRBJ2-7; v_call: TRBV6-1; d_call: -; clone_size: few
cdr3_aa: CASSPLGYEQYF; cdr3_nt: TGTGCCAGCAGTCCCTTGGGTTACGAGCAGTACTTC; j_call: TRBJ2-7; v_call: TRBV28; d_call: -; clone_size: -
cdr3_aa: CASSLNSPGAGETQYF; cdr3_nt: TGTGCCAGCAGTTTAAATAGCCCAGGGGCCGGGGAGACCCAGTACTTC; j_call: TRBJ2-5; v_call: TRBV28; d_call: -; clone_size: once
cdr3_aa: CASSLVNDKYF; cdr3_nt: TGCGCCAGCAGCTTGGTCAACGATAAGTACTTC; j_call: TRBJ2-5; v_call: TRBV5-1; d_call: -; clone_size: -
cdr3_aa: CAWGLLQGLQETQYF; cdr3_nt: TGTGCCTGGGGATTACTACAGGGTCTCCAAGAGACCCAGTACTTC; j_call: TRBJ2-5; v_call: TRBV30; d_call: -; clone_size: -
cdr3_aa: CASSYSGRANTEAFF; cdr3_nt: TGTGCCAGCAGTTACTCGGGTCGGGCAAACACTGAAGCTTTCTTT; j_call: TRBJ1-1; v_call: TRBV6-6; d_call: -; clone_size: -
cdr3_aa: CATSRDRFDRLRGGRYETQYF; cdr3_nt: TGTGCCACCAGCAGAGATCGTTTTGACCGACTCAGAGGCGGGAGGTATGAGACCCAGTACTTC; j_call: TRBJ2-5; v_call: TRBV15; d_call: TRBD2; clone_size: -
cdr3_aa: CASSPRESEAFF; cdr3_nt: TGTGCCAGCAGCCCCCGGGAAAGTGAAGCTTTCTTT; j_call: TRBJ1-1; v_call: TRBV3-1/TRBV3-2; d_call: -; clone_size: -
cdr3_aa: CATLAFRCYNEQFF; cdr3_nt: TGTGCCACCCTTGCTTTTAGGTGTTACAATGAGCAGTTCTTC; j_call: TRBJ2-1; v_call: TRBV24-1; d_call: -; clone_size: -
cdr3_aa: CASSIVGGLTNEQFF; cdr3_nt: TGTGCCAGTAGTATAGTTGGAGGGTTGACGAATGAGCAGTTCTTC; j_call: TRBJ2-1; v_call: TRBV19; d_call: -; clone_size: -
cdr3_aa: CASSLNSNQPQHF; cdr3_nt: TGTGCCAGCAGCTTAAACAGTAATCAGCCCCAGCATTTT; j_call: TRBJ1-5; v_call: TRBV7-9; d_call: -; clone_size: -
cdr3_aa: CSARDGNTIYF; cdr3_nt: TGCAGTGCTAGAGATGGAAACACCATATATTTT; j_call: TRBJ1-3; v_call: TRBV20-1; d_call: -; clone_size: -
cdr3_aa: CASSGTEATNEKLFF; cdr3_nt: TGTGCCAGTTCCGGGACGGAAGCAACTAATGAAAAACTGTTTTTT; j_call: TRBJ1-4; v_call: TRBV6-5; d_call: -; clone_size: -
cdr3_aa: CASSLDRGPSTDTQYF; cdr3_nt: TGTGCCAGCAGCCTCGACAGGGGGCCTAGCACAGATACGCAGTATTTT; j_call: TRBJ2-3; v_call: TRBV12-1; d_call: -; clone_size: -
cdr3_aa: CASSPGGGATGNTIYF; cdr3_nt: TGTGCCAGCAGCCCAGGGGGGGGCGCAACCGGAAACACCATATATTTT; j_call: TRBJ1-3; v_call: TRBV5-4; d_call: TRBD1; clone_size: -
cdr3_aa: CASSLGVGQPYEQYF; cdr3_nt: TGCGCCAGCAGCTTGGGGGTGGGACAGCCGTACGAGCAGTACTTC; j_call: TRBJ2-7; v_call: TRBV5-1; d_call: TRBD1; clone_size: -
cdr3_aa: CASSQGALGASGNTDTQYF; cdr3_nt: TGTGCCAGCAGCCAAGGGGCCCTTGGGGCTAGCGGAAACACAGATACGCAGTATTTT; j_call: TRBJ2-3; v_call: TRBV3-1/TRBV3-2; d_call: TRBD2; clone_size: -
cdr3_aa: CASRVTSGRYNEQFF; cdr3_nt: TGTGCCAGCAGGGTGACTAGCGGGAGGTACAATGAGCAGTTCTTC; j_call: TRBJ2-1; v_call: TRBV27; d_call: TRBD2; clone_size: -
cdr3_aa: CASSFREYVNTEAFF; cdr3_nt: TGCGCCAGCAGCTTCAGGGAATACGTGAACACTGAAGCTTTCTTT; j_call: TRBJ1-1; v_call: TRBV5-1; d_call: -; clone_size: -
cdr3_aa: CASSPLDRGFGNTIYF; cdr3_nt: TGTGCCAGCAGCCCCCTGGACAGGGGTTTTGGAAACACCATATATTTT; j_call: TRBJ1-3; v_call: TRBV9; d_call: TRBD1; clone_size: -
cdr3_aa: CASSFFRGVYEKLFF; cdr3_nt: TGTGCCAGCAGTTTTTTCCGGGGAGTATATGAAAAACTGTTTTTT; j_call: TRBJ1-4; v_call: TRBV28; d_call: -; clone_size: -
cdr3_aa: CASSIGLAGGLWTDTQYF; cdr3_nt: TGTGCCAGTAGTATAGGACTAGCGGGAGGGCTGTGGACAGATACGCAGTATTTT; j_call: TRBJ2-3; v_call: TRBV19; d_call: TRBD2; clone_size: once
cdr3_aa: CASSPGLPQYF; cdr3_nt: TGTGCCAGCAGCCCGGGACTCCCGCAGTATTTT; j_call: TRBJ2-3; v_call: TRBV7-2; d_call: -; clone_size: -
cdr3_aa: CASSERTGSEEQYF; cdr3_nt: TGTGCCAGCAGTGAAAGGACCGGGAGTGAAGAGCAGTACTTC; j_call: TRBJ2-7; v_call: TRBV2; d_call: -; clone_size: -
cdr3_aa: CASSQEGRETQYF; cdr3_nt: TGCGCCAGCAGCCAAGAGGGTAGAGAGACCCAGTACTTC; j_call: TRBJ2-5; v_call: TRBV4-1; d_call: -; clone_size: -
cdr3_aa: CASSQSRVLGTDTQYF; cdr3_nt: TGCGCCAGCAGCCAGTCCAGGGTATTGGGCACAGATACGCAGTATTTT; j_call: TRBJ2-3; v_call: TRBV5-1; d_call: -; clone_size: -
cdr3_aa: CASGLDSSQHF; cdr3_nt: TGTGCTAGTGGTCTGGACAGTTCCCAGCATTTT; j_call: TRBJ1-5; v_call: TRBV12-5; d_call: -; clone_size: -
cdr3_aa: CASSVGADSQPQHF; cdr3_nt: TGTGCCAGCAGCGTAGGGGCAGATTCTCAGCCCCAGCATTTT; j_call: TRBJ1-5; v_call: TRBV9; d_call: -; clone_size: -
cdr3_aa: CASSQGGAGYEQFF; cdr3_nt: TGTGCCAGCAGCCAAGGAGGAGCGGGGTATGAGCAGTTCTTC; j_call: TRBJ2-1; v_call: TRBV3-1/TRBV3-2; d_call: TRBD2; clone_size: -
cdr3_aa: CATSTNPAGVNQPQHF; cdr3_nt: TGTGCCACCAGCACCAATCCCGCAGGGGTCAATCAGCCCCAGCATTTT; j_call: TRBJ1-5; v_call: TRBV15; d_call: -; clone_size: -
cdr3_aa: CASSQGVDSGVQYF; cdr3_nt: TGCGCCAGCAGCCAAGGCGTCGATTCGGGAGTCCAGTACTTC; j_call: TRBJ2-4; v_call: TRBV4-3; d_call: -; clone_size: -
cdr3_aa: CASSVGATNEKLFF; cdr3_nt: TGTGCCAGCAGCGTGGGGGCAACTAATGAAAAACTGTTTTTT; j_call: TRBJ1-4; v_call: TRBV5-6; d_call: -; clone_size: -
cdr3_aa: CASSRTSGSSYNEQFF; cdr3_nt: TGTGCCAGCAGCCGGACTAGCGGGAGCTCCTACAATGAGCAGTTCTTC; j_call: TRBJ2-1; v_call: TRBV3-1/TRBV3-2; d_call: TRBD2; clone_size: -
cdr3_aa: CATARVREDEAFF; cdr3_nt: TGTGCCACCGCCCGGGTCAGGGAAGATGAAGCTTTCTTT; j_call: TRBJ1-1; v_call: TRBV7-9; d_call: -; clone_size: few
cdr3_aa: CASSVRTSTGELFF; cdr3_nt: TGTGCCAGCAGCGTAAGGACAAGCACCGGGGAGCTGTTTTTT; j_call: TRBJ2-2; v_call: TRBV9; d_call: -; clone_size: -
cdr3_aa: CAWSLGTDSPLHF; cdr3_nt: TGTGCCTGGAGTCTGGGGACGGATTCACCCCTCCACTTT; j_call: TRBJ1-6; v_call: TRBV30; d_call: -; clone_size: -
cdr3_aa: CASSSPRLGQGNGPQHF; cdr3_nt: TGTGCCAGCAGTTCTCCGAGGCTCGGACAGGGGAATGGGCCCCAGCATTTT; j_call: TRBJ1-5; v_call: TRBV6-2/TRBV6-3; d_call: TRBD1; clone_size: -
cdr3_aa: CAISEAGQGAQETQYF; cdr3_nt: TGTGCCATCAGTGAGGCGGGGCAGGGAGCCCAAGAGACCCAGTACTTC; j_call: TRBJ2-5; v_call: TRBV10-3; d_call: -; clone_size: -
cdr3_aa: CASSPPGLAGVGTQYF; cdr3_nt: TGTGCCAGCAGCCCGCCGGGACTAGCGGGAGTGGGTACGCAGTATTTT; j_call: TRBJ2-3; v_call: TRBV13; d_call: TRBD2; clone_size: -
cdr3_aa: CASSVGEGRWETQYF; cdr3_nt: TGTGCCAGCAGCGTAGGAGAGGGGCGTTGGGAGACCCAGTACTTC; j_call: TRBJ2-5; v_call: TRBV9; d_call: -; clone_size: -
cdr3_aa: CASSPWGTAGIYNEQFF; cdr3_nt: TGTGCCAGCAGCCCGTGGGGGACAGCAGGGATCTACAATGAGCAGTTCTTC; j_call: TRBJ2-1; v_call: TRBV6-4; d_call: TRBD1; clone_size: -
cdr3_aa: CASSLIGVETQYF; cdr3_nt: TGTGCCAGCAGTTTGATCGGGGTAGAGACCCAGTACTTC; j_call: TRBJ2-5; v_call: TRBV28; d_call: -; clone_size: -
cdr3_aa: CASSQGGSQNIQYF; cdr3_nt: TGTGCCAGCAGCCAAGGGGGGAGCCAAAACATTCAGTACTTC; j_call: TRBJ2-4; v_call: TRBV3-1/TRBV3-2; d_call: -; clone_size: -
cdr3_aa: CASSRGVSNQPQHF; cdr3_nt: TGTGCCAGCAGCCGAGGGGTTAGCAATCAGCCCCAGCATTTT; j_call: TRBJ1-5; v_call: TRBV6-5; d_call: -; clone_size: -
cdr3_aa: CASSQDARNEQFF; cdr3_nt: TGCGCCAGCAGCCAAGATGCTAGGAATGAGCAGTTCTTC; j_call: TRBJ2-1; v_call: TRBV4-1; d_call: -; clone_size: -
cdr3_aa: CASSQQGATGELFF; cdr3_nt: TGTGCCAGCAGTCAACAGGGTGCCACCGGGGAGCTGTTTTTT; j_call: TRBJ2-2; v_call: TRBV2; d_call: -; clone_size: -
cdr3_aa: CAISDYSGYNEQFF; cdr3_nt: TGTGCCATCAGTGATTATTCGGGATACAATGAGCAGTTCTTC; j_call: TRBJ2-1; v_call: TRBV10-3; d_call: -; clone_size: -